This TCR beta chain originates from a study of cytomegalovirus exposure and HLA in healthy donors. Broader study findings: With high specificity and sensitivity, the classifier reportedly diagnosed cytomegalovirus status. Cytomegalovirus-associated status was assigned to roughly 160 TCR beta chains. Most TCR sequences showed up rarely, but some public TCRs showed up in many donors.

Assay: immunoSEQ multiplex PCR; the TCRdb copy retains only in-frame clones and omits some. The data contain some 120,000 clones, around 90% of them seen just once; the ten biggest clones take up roughly 2%. About this clone: Its antigen is currently unknown.

V was pared by 6 bases and J by 5 bases, with 10 bases between. In germline, CDR1 is SEHNR, CDR2 FQNEAQ (reference sequence). The CDR3 is 12 residues long. The clonotype comes from a woman between 18 and 30 years old in good health and CMV-seronegative. The V and J genes are TRBV7-9 and TRBJ1-2; D gene ambiguous. Sequencing was done on a sample of PBMCs. CDR3 protein: CASSLLAYGYTF. The CDR3 DNA reads as TGTGCCAGCAGTCTCTTGGCTTATGGCTACACCTTC.